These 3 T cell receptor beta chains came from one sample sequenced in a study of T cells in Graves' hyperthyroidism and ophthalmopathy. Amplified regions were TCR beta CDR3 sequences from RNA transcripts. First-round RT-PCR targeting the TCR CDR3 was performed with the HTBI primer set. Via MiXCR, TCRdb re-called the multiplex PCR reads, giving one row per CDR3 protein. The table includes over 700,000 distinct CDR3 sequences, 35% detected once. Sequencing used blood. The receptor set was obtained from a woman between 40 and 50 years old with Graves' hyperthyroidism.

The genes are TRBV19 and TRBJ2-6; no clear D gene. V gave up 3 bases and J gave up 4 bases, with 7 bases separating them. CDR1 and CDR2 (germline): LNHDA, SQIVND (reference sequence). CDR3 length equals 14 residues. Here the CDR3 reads CASSMIWGANVLTF. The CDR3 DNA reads TGTGCCAGTAGTATGATCTGGGGGGCCAACGTCCTGACTTTC.

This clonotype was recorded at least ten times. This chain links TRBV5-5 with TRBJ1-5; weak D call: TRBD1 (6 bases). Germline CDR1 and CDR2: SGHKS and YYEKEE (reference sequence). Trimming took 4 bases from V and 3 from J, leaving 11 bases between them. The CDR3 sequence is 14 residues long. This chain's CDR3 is CASSPDSPNQPQHF. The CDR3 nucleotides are TGTGCCAGCAGCCCGGACAGTCCCAATCAGCCCCAGCATTTT.

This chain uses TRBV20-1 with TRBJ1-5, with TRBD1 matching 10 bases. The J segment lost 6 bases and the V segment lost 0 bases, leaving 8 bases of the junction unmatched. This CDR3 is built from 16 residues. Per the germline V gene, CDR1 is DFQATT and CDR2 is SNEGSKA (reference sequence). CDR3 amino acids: CSARDSGTGVSQPQHF. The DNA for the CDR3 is TGCAGTGCTAGAGATTCCGGGACAGGGGTCAGTCAGCCCCAGCATTTT.